The 13 T cell receptor beta chains presented below share a single source sample, sequenced in a study of T cells in Graves' hyperthyroidism and ophthalmopathy. Amplified TCR beta CDR3 regions came from RNA transcripts. A set of HTBI primers served as the primers for a first-round RT-PCR of the TCR CDR3. Each CDR3 protein is one row after TCRdb ran MiXCR on the multiplex PCR reads. The sample carries approximately 420,000 distinct CDR3 sequences, about 15% recorded once. The sequenced sample was blood. All receptors come from a young woman with Graves' hyperthyroidism.

The table lists this clonotype with many counts. This sequence joins TRBV12-3 or TRBV12-4 and TRBJ2-3; weak D call: TRBD1 (6 bases). V was pared by 6 bases and J by 3 bases, with 10 bases between. This CDR3 is 13 amino acids long. The chain's CDR3 is CASSQTGTDTQYF. The DNA for the CDR3 is TGTGCCAGCAGCCAAACAGGGACAGATACGCAGTATTTT.

This clonotype was seen a few times. The chain uses TRBV7-8 and TRBJ1-4; TRBD1 is a possible D gene (6 bases). V lost 3 bases, J lost 0 bases, and 11 bases lay in between. CDR1 is SGHVS, CDR2 FQNEAQ, per germline. The CDR3 has 16 amino acids. The CDR3 coding sequence is TGTGCCAGCAGCTTTGACAGGAATCCAACTAATGAAAAACTGTTTTTT. Translation: CASSFDRNPTNEKLFF.

This clonotype was counted ten times or more. The rearrangement uses TRBV19 and TRBJ2-3, with D perhaps TRBD1 (5 bases). Germline V CDR1 and CDR2: LNHDA, SQIVND (reference sequence). The ends were cut back, 4 bases at V and 1 base at J, with 6 bases in the middle. CDR3 length: 13 residues. CDR3 loop: CASSKTGTDTQYF. The CDR3, as DNA: TGTGCCAGTAGTAAGACAGGCACAGATACGCAGTATTTT.

This clonotype showed up many times. The chain has TRBV11-1 and TRBJ2-1, with TRBD1 matching 9 bases. Germline values: CDR1 SGHAT, CDR2 FQDESV (reference sequence). The CDR3 length is 15 residues. The V segment lost 0 bases and the J segment 7 bases; nucleotides outside the gene matches: 4. The CDR3 here is CASSLAGDRVNEQFF. The CDR3 region has the DNA TGTGCCAGCAGCTTAGCTGGGGACAGGGTTAATGAGCAGTTCTTC.

The chain carries TRBV5-1 and TRBJ1-4; 9 positions match TRBD1. V gave up 4 bases and J gave up 2 bases; unmatched junction bases: 9. The CDR3 loop spans 17 amino acids. Germline CDR1 reads SGHRS; CDR2 reads YFSETQ. The CDR3 loop reads CASSPGGTGMTNEKLFF. The CDR3 region has the DNA TGCGCCAGCAGCCCTGGGGGGACAGGGATGACTAATGAAAAACTGTTTTTT.

This clonotype was counted between two and nine times. The chain employs TRBV2 and TRBJ2-1; 12 bases are a match to TRBD2. V was clipped by 5 bases and J by 8 bases; unmatched bases: 7. Germline CDR1 SNHLY, CDR2 FYNNEI. The CDR3 length is 15 residues. The CDR3 region is CASSSTSGRGDEQFF. CDR3 nucleotides: TGTGCCAGCAGTTCGACTAGCGGGAGAGGTGATGAGCAGTTCTTC.

This clonotype has a count of ten or more. The chain joins TRBV3-1 to TRBJ2-7; TRBD2 might be the D (5 bases). The CDR3 has 14 amino acids. V shed 5 bases and J shed 7 bases, with 18 bases lying between them. Germline V CDR1 and CDR2: LGHDT, YNNKEL (reference sequence). The DNA of the CDR3 is TGTGCCAGCAGCAACCGGGATAAACGAGGGGAGCAGTACTTC. Translation: CASSNRDKRGEQYF.

The rearrangement uses TRBV7-9 and TRBJ1-2; the D is unclear. The CDR3 sequence is 13 residues long. CDR1 and CDR2 (germline): SEHNR, FQNEAQ (reference sequence). Trimming stripped 2 bases from V and 7 bases from J, with 11 bases between. In DNA, the CDR3 is TGTGCCAGCAGCTTAAATAACAGCCCTGGCTACACCTTC. Amino acid sequence: CASSLNNSPGYTF.

This clonotype has ten or more counts. The chain carries TRBV7-2 and TRBJ1-2, with D unclear. Germline V gene sequence: CDR1 SGHTA, CDR2 FQGNSA. The V end was cut by 0 bases, the J end by 4 bases, with 12 bases between. The CDR3 consists of 15 residues. CDR3 region: CASSLAEGLGYGYTF. In DNA, the CDR3 is TGTGCCAGCAGCTTAGCGGAGGGTTTGGGCTATGGCTACACCTTC.

This clonotype was seen a few times. The rearrangement links TRBV10-2 to TRBJ1-2, with 8 nucleotides matching TRBD1. The germline V gene has CDR1 WSHSY and CDR2 SAAADI. The CDR3 covers 14 residues. V gave up 2 bases and J gave up 7 bases; unmatched junction bases: 6. This chain's CDR3 is CASSEAQGAPGYTF. The CDR3 region has the DNA TGCGCCAGCAGTGAGGCCCAGGGGGCGCCTGGCTACACCTTC.

Turning to this clonotype: Given a much more abundant clone one base away, this may be a read error. The chain recombines TRBV20-1 with TRBJ2-1; TRBD2 matches at 13 bases. CDR1 and CDR2 from the germline V gene are DFQATT and SNEGSKA (reference sequence). This CDR3 has 12 amino acids. J was trimmed by 10 bases and V by 5 bases; bases with no gene match: 2. The chain's CDR3 is CSAGLAGVEQFF. CDR3 bases: TGCAGTGCTGGACTAGCGGGAGTCGAGCAGTTCTTC.

The gene calls are TRBV28 and TRBJ2-3; TRBD1 is a possible D gene (8 bases). Trimming cost V 5 bases and J 4 bases, with 22 bases left between them. Germline values: CDR1 MDHEN, CDR2 SYDVKM. The CDR3 contains 17 residues. As DNA, the CDR3 is TGTGCCAGCAGTACGAACAGGGGGGGAGTCCACGCAGATACGCAGTATTTT. Translating it yields CASSTNRGGVHADTQYF. Full variable domain (missing parts from reference TRBV28 and TRBJ2-3): DVKVTQSSRYLVKRTGEKVFLECVQDMDHENMFWYRQDPGLGLRLIYFSYDVKMKEKGDIPEGYSVSREKKERFSLILESASTNQTSMYLCASSTNRGGVHADTQYFGPGTRLTVL.

In this sample, this clonotype turned up many times. The chain links TRBV3-1 to TRBJ2-1; D remains ambiguous. Germline V gene lookup returns CDR1 LGHDT and CDR2 YNNKEL (reference sequence). CDR3 length: 15 residues. V lost 5 bases to trimming and J lost 0 bases, with 11 bases between them. CDR3 protein: CASSLRTLSYNEQFF. In DNA form, the CDR3 reads TGTGCCAGCAGCTTAAGGACCCTCTCCTACAATGAGCAGTTCTTC.